A single sample is the source of the 9 T cell receptor beta chains below, sequenced in a study of long-term antiretroviral therapy in people with HIV. Researchers report immunoSEQ v3.0 was run at survey level. Profiled with immunoSEQ multiplex PCR; TCRdb holds only in-frame clones, not every one. The table shows fewer than 40,000 clones, with approximately 93% occurring only once. The sequenced sample was unsorted PBMCs, obtained approximately 5 years after starting antiretroviral therapy. Source of these receptors: a woman aged 45-65 years with HIV.

This chain joins TRBV7-2 and TRBJ2-1; weak D call: TRBD2 (6 bases). Germline CDR1 reads SGHTA; CDR2 reads FQGNSA. Trimming pared 7 bases from V and 0 bases from J, leaving 13 bases between. This CDR3 is 15 amino acids long. CDR3 DNA: TGTGCCAGCATCTGGGGGGTAAGCTCCTACAATGAGCAGTTCTTC. This translates into CASIWGVSSYNEQFF.

The gene calls are TRBV6-1 and TRBJ2-3; the D is unclear. The CDR3 is made up of 13 amino acids. V lost 2 bases to trimming and J lost 3 bases, with 6 bases between them. CDR1 and CDR2 (germline): MNHNS, SASEGT. DNA of the CDR3: TGTGCCAGCAGTGAATTCTCAACAGATACGCAGTATTTT. It codes for CASSEFSTDTQYF.

CDR3 nucleotides: TGCGCCAGCAGCCAGTACAGGCTTAGCAATCAGCCCCAGCATTTT. Translating it yields CASSQYRLSNQPQHF. The genes are TRBV4-1 and TRBJ1-5, with D possibly TRBD1 on 5 matching bases. V was shortened by 3 bases and J by 0 bases, with 9 bases between the two germline ends. This CDR3 has 15 amino acids. Germline CDR1 and CDR2: MGHRA and YSYEKL.

The chain couples TRBV25-1 to TRBJ1-6, with 7 nucleotides matching TRBD1. The CDR3 runs 15 residues. V trimming: 4 bases; J trimming: 7 bases; junction bases outside the gene matches: 7. The germline gives CDR1 MGHDK, CDR2 SYGVNS. In nucleotides, the CDR3 is TGTGCCAGCAGTGGTGACAGGGTCGGCAATTCACCCCTCCACTTT. This codes for CASSGDRVGNSPLHF.

This clone was counted between two and nine times. The chain couples TRBV5-8 to TRBJ1-6, with D unresolved. The CDR3 sequence is 15 residues long. The V and J ends lost 2 bases and 0 bases respectively, with 6 bases between them. CDR1 and CDR2 from the germline V gene are SGHTS and YDEGEE. The CDR3, as DNA: TGTGCCAGCAGCTTTGAGGGCTCCTATAATTCACCCCTCCACTTT. This translates into CASSFEGSYNSPLHF.

Concerning this clone: The same CDR3 also results from other DNA sequences found in this sample. V is TRBV7-2 and J is TRBJ1-5; D is uncertain. Trimming left V 1 base short and J 0 bases short, with 1 base between. The CDR3 consists of 13 residues. Looked up from germline, CDR1 is SGHTA and CDR2 is FQGNSA. CDR3 residues: CASSLDSNQPQHF. For the CDR3, the DNA is TGTGCCAGCAGCTTAGATAGCAATCAGCCCCAGCATTTT. The variable domain in full, completed from reference TRBV7-2 and TRBJ1-5, reads GAGVSQSPSNKVTEKGKDVELRCDPISGHTALYWYRQSLGQGLEFLIYFQGNSAPDKSGLPSDRFSAERTGGSVSTLTIQRTQQEDSAVYLCASSLDSNQPQHFGDGTRLSIL.

This CDR3 is CAWSVGAQNPLNSPLHF. The CDR3 DNA reads TGTGCCTGGAGTGTTGGGGCCCAGAATCCTCTTAATTCACCCCTCCACTTT. The chain is built from TRBV30 and TRBJ1-6; a weak D match, TRBD1 (5 bases). Trimming stripped 0 bases from V and 6 bases from J, with 18 bases between. Germline V gene lookup returns CDR1 GTSNPN and CDR2 SVGIG (reference sequence). The CDR3 is made up of 17 amino acids. The full variable domain, with the rest looked up from reference TRBV30 and TRBJ1-6, is SQTIHQWPATLVQPVGSPLSLECTVEGTSNPNLYWYRQAAGRGLQLLFYSVGIGQISSEVPQNLSASRPQDRQFILSSKKLLLSDSGFYLCAWSVGAQNPLNSPLHFGNGTRLTVT.

The chain employs TRBV7-3 and TRBJ2-2, with no clear D. Trimming took 4 bases from V and 3 from J, leaving 6 bases between them. The CDR3 has 13 amino acids. Germline lookup yields CDR1 SGHTA and CDR2 FQGTGA. This CDR3 is CASSSLDTGELFF. The CDR3 region has the DNA TGTGCCAGCAGCTCCCTAGACACCGGGGAGCTGTTTTTT.

On this clone: One end of the junction varies from germline; a read error may be responsible. The chain has TRBV6-4 and TRBJ1-1; D remains ambiguous. The germline gives CDR1 MRHNA, CDR2 SNTAGT. The CDR3 runs 13 residues. The CDR3 spells CASSDSNAGPRVF. DNA for the CDR3: TGTGCCAGCAGTGACTCGAACGCAGGTCCGAGGGTCTTT.